The rows below give T cell receptor beta chains drawn from one sample of a study of shared clonotypes between healthy human individuals. Clones were sequenced by immunoSEQ multiplex PCR, and TCRdb holds only the in-frame ones, with some missing. The repertoire has around 2,000,000 clones, roughly 91% of them found once; the top ten carry more than 1.5%. Sequenced material: naive CD8+ T cells from PBMCs. The receptors stem from a man between 18 and 35 years old in good health. Some clones in this sample may be carry-over from other donors' samples. The conserved cysteine and the conserved F or W are not part of the CDR3 here.

V: TRBV9; J: TRBJ1-3; CDR3: ASSVGPSDPVSGNTIY
V: TRBV11-2; J: TRBJ2-5; CDR3: ASSHSTANQETQY
V: TRBV7-8; J: TRBJ1-3; CDR3: ASSLGITSGNTIY
V: TRBV12-2; J: TRBJ2-7; CDR3: ASRLAGRPSSYEQY
V: TRBV10-3; J: TRBJ2-2; CDR3: AITERDGVTGELF
V: TRBV9; J: TRBJ2-2; CDR3: ASSVAGGSANTGELF
V: TRBV4-3; J: TRBJ2-6; CDR3: ASSQGTGLWGSGANVLT
V: TRBV19; J: TRBJ2-3; CDR3: ASSIRIAASSTDTQY
V: TRBV6-1; J: TRBJ1-1; CDR3: ASSEPGGTEAF
V: TRBV9; J: TRBJ2-1; CDR3: ASSDGSGDEQF
V: TRBV28; J: TRBJ1-1; CDR3: ASSLHRGPEAF
V: TRBV7-9; J: TRBJ2-1; CDR3: ASSLTGDNEQF
V: TRBV7-2; J: TRBJ2-5; CDR3: AVLAEPLQETQY
V: TRBV4-1; J: TRBJ2-5; CDR3: ASSQAPGTPAQETQY
V: TRBV6-5; J: TRBJ1-1; CDR3: ASSYGGNTEAF
V: TRBV5-4; J: TRBJ1-1; CDR3: ASSLGATGGRTEAF